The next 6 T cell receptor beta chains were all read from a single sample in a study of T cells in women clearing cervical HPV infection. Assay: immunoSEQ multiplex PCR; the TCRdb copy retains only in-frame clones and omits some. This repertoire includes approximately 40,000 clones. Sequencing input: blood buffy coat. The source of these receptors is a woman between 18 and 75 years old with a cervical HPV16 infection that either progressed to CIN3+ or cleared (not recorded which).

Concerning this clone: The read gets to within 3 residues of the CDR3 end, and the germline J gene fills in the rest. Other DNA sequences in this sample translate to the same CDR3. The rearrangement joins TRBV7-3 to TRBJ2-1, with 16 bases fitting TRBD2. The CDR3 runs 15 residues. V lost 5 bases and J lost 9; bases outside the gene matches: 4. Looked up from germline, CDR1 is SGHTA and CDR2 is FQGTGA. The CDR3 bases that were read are TGTGCCAGCAGCCCGGGGACTAGCGGGGGGGTTGAG. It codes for CASSPGTSGGVE. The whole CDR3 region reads CASSPGTSGGVEQFF.

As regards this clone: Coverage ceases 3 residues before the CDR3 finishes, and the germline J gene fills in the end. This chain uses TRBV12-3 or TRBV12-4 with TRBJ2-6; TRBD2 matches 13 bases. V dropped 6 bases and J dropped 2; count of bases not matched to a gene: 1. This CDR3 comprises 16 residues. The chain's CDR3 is CASRGLAGTGANVLTF. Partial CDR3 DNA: TGTGCCAGCAGGGGACTAGCGGGGACTGGGGCCAACGTC.

CDR3 bases read: TGTGCCAGCTCACCTCCGACTAGCGGGAGCTACGAG. It codes for CASSPPTSGSYE. From start to end, the CDR3 is CASSPPTSGSYEQYF. The rearrangement links TRBV18 to TRBJ2-7; 12 nucleotides match TRBD2. The CDR3 end is not reached by the read, which stops 3 residues before it; the germline J gene fills it in. With V trimmed by 3 bases and J by 3 bases, 3 bases remained unmatched. This CDR3 spans 15 amino acids. CDR1 is KGHSH, CDR2 LQKENI, per germline.

The part of the CDR3 DNA that was read is TGCGCCAGCAGCCCGGACAGGGAAGGAGAGACC. This encodes CASSPDREGET. The whole CDR3 protein is CASSPDREGETQYF. The V and J genes are TRBV5-1 and TRBJ2-5, with 8 bases lining up with TRBD1. The read falls 3 residues short of the CDR3 end, and the missing part is taken from the germline J gene. V dropped 4 bases and J dropped 4; count of bases not matched to a gene: 6. In germline, CDR1 is SGHRS, CDR2 YFSETQ. The CDR3 runs to 14 residues.

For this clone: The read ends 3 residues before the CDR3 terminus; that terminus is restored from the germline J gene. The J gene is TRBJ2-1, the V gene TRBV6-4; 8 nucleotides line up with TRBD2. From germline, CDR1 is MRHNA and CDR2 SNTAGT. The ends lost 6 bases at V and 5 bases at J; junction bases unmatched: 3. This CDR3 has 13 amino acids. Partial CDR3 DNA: TGTGCCAGCAGCGTAGCGGGAAACAATGAG. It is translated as CASSVAGNNE. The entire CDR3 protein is CASSVAGNNEQFF.

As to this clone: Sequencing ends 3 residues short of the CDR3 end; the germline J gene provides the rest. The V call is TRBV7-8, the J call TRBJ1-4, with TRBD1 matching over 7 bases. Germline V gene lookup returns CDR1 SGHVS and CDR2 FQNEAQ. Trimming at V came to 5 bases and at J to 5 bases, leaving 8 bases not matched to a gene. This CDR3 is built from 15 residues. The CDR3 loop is CASSRRTGENEKLFF. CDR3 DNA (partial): TGTGCCAGCAGCCGGCGAACAGGGGAAAATGAAAAA.